The text below deals with one TCR beta chain. This clone's antigen is unknown. No base quality values were provided; no much bigger clone lies one nucleotide off. The sample originates from a study of lymphopenia after photon versus proton radiotherapy (dated by TCRdb to between 2018 and 2021). General notes on the study: The immunological effects of photon versus proton radiation therapy were compared in patients with gastrointestinal tumors who developed high-grade lymphopenia. The study was designed to characterize how the impact on the immune system differs between the two radiation modalities. The cohort included more than 15 patients with gastrointestinal tumors who developed lymphopenia after receiving either photon or proton therapy. Results and caveats for the whole study, not just this receptor: After the lymphocyte count nadir, oligoclonal expansion, especially of CD8+ Temra cells, was observed in photon-treated repertoires, and the drop in diversity was driven by this expansion. The survival association was examined only in patients who died, and the authors described better survival with proton therapy as a possibility, not as a demonstrated result. Across the cohort, a larger post-nadir drop in TCR diversity was inversely correlated with overall survival time among patients who died. During treatment, patients who received proton therapy stayed relatively stable, whereas patients who received photon therapy lost naive T cells and TCR diversity and gained effector/memory populations.

The library came from the immunoSEQ multiplex PCR assay. Deep sequencing of rearranged TCR beta loci, alongside multiparametric flow cytometry, was used to profile T cell repertoires. Sourced from immuneACCESS, this table was stored by TCRdb with only in-frame sequences that have V and J called. A share of the clones is absent; for the studies checked, an unresolved V gene accounts for under half, and the remainder has no known explanation. This sample is represented by roughly 49,000 clones; under 95% of them were singletons. 18% of the sample is held by the ten biggest clonotypes. CDR1 MDHEN and CDR2 SYDVKM are derived from the germline V gene. The junction shows trimming of 7 bases on V and 10 bases on J, and the gene matches do not reach 8 bases of it. Including the terminal cysteine and phenylalanine, the CDR3 comprises 14 residues. Only the CDR3 portion is preserved as DNA: 42 bases, with reading frame beginning at the first base.

The sequence was collected from a woman aged 35 to 49 with cholangiocarcinoma. This sample comprised peripheral blood, obtained from a patient treated with photon-based radiotherapy. The chain is assembled from TRBV28 and TRBJ1-4; the junction holds 11 bases that match TRBD1. The bases read TGTGCCAGCACCAAAGGGGGGACAGGGGGAAAACTGTTTTTT. Translated, it gives CASTKGGTGGKLFF.